This T cell receptor beta chain was captured by sequencing in a study of T cells in Graves' hyperthyroidism and ophthalmopathy. This clonotype was observed many times. Researchers took RNA transcripts and amplified the TCR beta CDR3 regions from them. HTBI primers were used for first-round RT-PCR of the TCR CDR3. One entry per CDR3 protein results from TCRdb running MiXCR on the multiplex PCR reads. This table has roughly 420,000 distinct CDR3 sequences, approximately 15% appearing once. Clinical symptoms, serum thyroxine and TRAb, thyroid ultrasound and orbital computed tomography together formed the diagnostic basis. The source of the PBMCs was around 10 ml of fresh peripheral blood. This receptor was taken from a woman aged 18-29 years with Graves' hyperthyroidism. The sample consisted of blood.

CDR3 nucleotides: TGTGCCAGCAGTTACTCAGCCGGGACAGGGGGCGCAGTAGATACGCAGTATTTT. Protein product: CASSYSAGTGGAVDTQYF. The chain combines TRBV6-5 with TRBJ2-3; 12 bases align to TRBD1. CDR3 size: 18 residues. The trim removed 0 bases at V and 5 bases at J, leaving 9 bases unmatched. Looked up from germline, CDR1 is MNHEY and CDR2 is SVGAGI.